This section outlines one T cell receptor beta chain sequence together with its context. Residents of about 25 US areas, aged roughly 18 to 89 years, made up the participants. Participants' own reports of clinical history determined their cohort assignment. Within 2 weeks of study entry, exposed participants had contacted a PCR-confirmed or clinician-diagnosed COVID-19 case. Measured with immunoSEQ multiplex PCR; TCRdb has only the in-frame clones, and not every one. The profile covers 350,000 to 450,000 clones, with roughly 84% appearing a single time and approximately 1.3% taken by the ten largest. This sample was included in a study of blood T cell repertoires in COVID-19. Study-wide context: Sites across the United States, Italy and Spain contributed samples from acute and convalescent COVID-19.

The sample taken for sequencing was PBMCs or T cells enriched from blood (not recorded which). This receptor was taken from a woman between 18 and 30 years old who had been exposed to COVID-19.

The CDR3 loop reads CASSEPRTENTEAFF. The DNA of the CDR3 is TGTGCCAGCAGTGAACCCCGGACAGAGAACACTGAAGCTTTCTTT. This chain links TRBV2 with TRBJ1-1; D might be TRBD1 (6 bases). V was pared by 2 bases and J by 1 base, with 11 bases between. CDR1 SNHLY and CDR2 FYNNEI come from the germline V gene. This CDR3 contains 15 residues.